This passage covers 12 T cell receptor beta chains from one sample sequenced in a study of esophageal squamous cell carcinoma under preoperative chemotherapy. Time point here: before preoperative PTX-NDP chemotherapy. TCRdb passed the PCR reads through MiXCR, listing each CDR3 protein once. This repertoire shows just over 30,000 distinct CDR3 sequences, roughly 50% found once; its top ten account for more than 10%. The specimen was taken from a patient given preoperative chemotherapy. The receptors were gathered from a human donor with esophageal squamous cell carcinoma. The donor label of this sample is uncertain.

V is TRBV12-3 or TRBV12-4 and J is TRBJ1-5; 7 bases agree with TRBD1. The ends lost 5 bases at V and 6 bases at J; junction bases unmatched: 10. The CDR3 consists of 15 residues. The CDR3 DNA is TGTGCCAGCAGTCCCGGGACAGCTCTGGGTCAGCCCCAGCATTTT. Translating it yields CASSPGTALGQPQHF.

This clonotype was detected ten times or more. The chain links TRBV7-8 to TRBJ2-7, with D maybe TRBD2 (6 bases). CDR3 length: 17 residues. Germline V lookup: CDR1 SGHVS, CDR2 FQNEAQ. Trimming pared 5 bases from V and 3 bases from J, leaving 23 bases between. CDR3 loop: CASSHLISGSKGYEQYF. CDR3 bases: TGTGCCAGCAGCCACCTGATTAGCGGTTCAAAGGGCTACGAGCAGTACTTC. Drawing the rest from reference TRBV7-8 and TRBJ2-7, the complete variable domain is GAGVSQSPRYKVAKRGQDVALRCDPISGHVSLFWYQQALGQGPEFLTYFQNEAQLDKSGLPSDRFFAERPEGSVSTLKIQRTQQEDSAVYLCASSHLISGSKGYEQYFGPGTRLTVT.

This chain joins TRBV7-6 and TRBJ2-4; 7 bases line up with TRBD2. Germline V gives CDR1 SGHVS, CDR2 FNYEAQ. This CDR3 contains 19 residues. The V gene end was trimmed by 8 bases and the J gene end by 1 base; junction bases not matched to a gene: 20. CDR3 nucleotide sequence: TGTGCCAGCGGTTTTTGTCCGGGGATCCGCGGGGGTGCCAAAAACATTCAGTACTTC. It encodes CASGFCPGIRGGAKNIQYF.

V and J are TRBV7-6 and TRBJ2-5; 8 positions match TRBD2. There are 19 residues in the CDR3. The V gene end was trimmed by 3 bases and the J gene end by 10 bases; junction bases not matched to a gene: 25. The germline V gene has CDR1 SGHVS and CDR2 FNYEAQ. The CDR3 nucleotides read TGTGCCAGCAGCTTGGATCCGGCCATCGGGGGGGGAGCCAAAAAGATCCAGTACTTC. Encoded protein: CASSLDPAIGGGAKKIQYF.

This clonotype has ten or more counts. The chain joins TRBV7-6 to TRBJ2-5; D may be TRBD1 or TRBD2 (5 bases each). Per the germline V gene, CDR1 is SGHVS and CDR2 is FNYEAQ. The CDR3 has 15 residues. V lost 6 bases to trimming and J lost 3 bases, with 17 bases between them. Here the CDR3 reads CASRPGTTREETQYF. In DNA, the CDR3 is TGTGCCAGCAGACCCGGGACGACAAGAGAAGAGACCCAGTACTTC. The variable domain in full, completed from reference TRBV7-6 and TRBJ2-5, reads GAGVSQSPRYKVTKRGQDVALRCDPISGHVSLYWYRQALGQGPEFLTYFNYEAQQDKSGLPNDRFSAERPEGSISTLTIQRTEQRDSAMYRCASRPGTTREETQYFGPGTRLLVL.

There are a few counts of this clonotype. The rearrangement joins TRBV11-1 to TRBJ2-5, with 14 bases identical to TRBD2. V was pared by 5 bases and J by 12 bases, with 5 bases of the junction left unmatched. The CDR3 has 13 residues. Per the germline V gene, CDR1 is SGHAT and CDR2 is FQDESV (reference sequence). CDR3 sequence reads: CASSLGTSGSEYF. The DNA for the CDR3 is TGTGCCAGCAGCCTTGGGACTAGCGGGAGCGAGTACTTC. Drawing the rest from reference TRBV11-1 and TRBJ2-5, the complete variable domain is EAEVAQSPRYKITEKSQAVAFWCDPISGHATLYWYRQILGQGPELLVQFQDESVVDDSQLPKDRFSAERLKGVDSTLKIQPAELGDSAMYLCASSLGTSGSEYFGPGTRLLVL.

J is TRBJ1-6 and V is TRBV18; tentative D call: TRBD1 (5 bases). The length of the CDR3 is 14 residues. The germline V gene has CDR1 KGHSH and CDR2 LQKENI. V was trimmed by 3 bases and J by 8 bases, leaving 11 bases between them. This CDR3 is CASSPGTQDSPLHF. The CDR3 bases are TGTGCCAGCTCACCCGGGACTCAGGATTCACCCCTCCACTTT.

About this clonotype itself: A junction end diverges from the germline sequence, so it may reflect a read error. The J gene is TRBJ2-4, the V gene TRBV12-3 or TRBV12-4, with D perhaps TRBD1 (6 bases). The CDR3 has 13 amino acids. The CDR3 DNA is TGTGCCGGGAGTTGCGCAGGGGCCAACATCCTGTCCTTC. It translates to CAGSCAGANILSF.

The sample holds a few counts of this clonotype. The gene calls are TRBV5-4 and TRBJ2-3; tentative D call: TRBD1 (6 bases). Germline loops: CDR1 SGHNT, CDR2 YYREEE (reference sequence). The V end lost 0 bases, the J end lost 5 bases, and 13 bases lay between the germline ends. The CDR3 is made up of 15 amino acids. The CDR3 DNA reads TGTGCCAGCAGCTTGGGTGGGGGCAAGGGAGATACGCAGTATTTT. Translated: CASSLGGGKGDTQYF.

To note about this clonotype: One end of the junction is discordant with germline, which a read error may explain. The chain has TRBV7-2 and TRBJ2-4; D may correspond to TRBD1 or TRBD2 (5 bases each). This CDR3 has 15 residues. CDR1 and CDR2 (germline): SGHTA, FQGNSA. This chain's CDR3 is CCRSSGLWVTDIQYF. The CDR3 DNA follows: TGTTGCCGCAGCTCGGGGCTATGGGTCACAGACATTCAGTATTTC.

The sample holds many counts of this clonotype. This chain links TRBV6-1 with TRBJ2-1, with 9 bases identical to TRBD2. The CDR3 runs to 14 residues. Germline CDR1 MNHNS, CDR2 SASEGT. With V trimmed by 8 bases and J by 4 bases, 6 bases remained unmatched. CDR3 sequence: CASQLAGFYNEQFF. CDR3 in DNA: TGTGCCAGCCAGCTAGCGGGGTTTTACAATGAGCAGTTCTTC.

V usage is TRBV11-3 and J usage is TRBJ2-4; TRBD1 matches at 8 bases. The DNA end is more similar to TRBJ2-5, so the J call may be wrong. The germline CDR1 and CDR2 sequences are SGHNT and YENEEA. The CDR3 length is 15 residues. CDR3 amino acids: CASSASRTGKETQYF. Written as DNA, the CDR3 is TGTGCCAGCAGCGCTAGCCGGACAGGGAAAGAGACCCAGTACTTC.